The clone carrying this TCR beta chain was counted a few times. Its antigen remains unknown. The sample comes from a study of regulatory T cells in long-lasting Graves disease. Background on the study: Newly diagnosed Graves' patients took antithyroid drugs under 3 months.

Overall study results and limits: Accuracy could have been hurt by small sample size.

The CDR3 extends over 17 amino acids. V lost 0 bases and J lost 5, with 17 bases in between. Per the germline V gene, CDR1 is SGHDT and CDR2 is YYEEEE. Documented time point: newly diagnosed GD, antithyroid drugs for less than 3 months. PBMC RNA served as the TCR library source. TCR beta libraries were built with iRepertoire HTBI primers and Arm-PCR of CDR3 regions. Each CDR3 protein gets one entry after TCRdb re-called the multiplex PCR reads with MiXCR. The sample lists about 540,000 distinct CDR3 sequences; approximately 12% were seen once. The data also belong to a second study, concerning T cells in Graves' hyperthyroidism and ophthalmopathy. Per that paper: Initially, a first-round RT-PCR of the TCR CDR3 employed the HTBI primer set.

The specimen was peripheral blood mononuclear cells (PBMCs), collected at new diagnosis, from a patient treated with antithyroid drugs. The chain carries TRBV5-6 and TRBJ2-2, with D possibly matching TRBD2 (6 bases). The sequence was collected from a man younger than 40 with Graves disease. The CDR3 bases are TGTGCCAGCAGCTTGGTCGGGCGGAGGGATCGAACCGGGGAGCTGTTTTTT. It encodes CASSLVGRRDRTGELFF.